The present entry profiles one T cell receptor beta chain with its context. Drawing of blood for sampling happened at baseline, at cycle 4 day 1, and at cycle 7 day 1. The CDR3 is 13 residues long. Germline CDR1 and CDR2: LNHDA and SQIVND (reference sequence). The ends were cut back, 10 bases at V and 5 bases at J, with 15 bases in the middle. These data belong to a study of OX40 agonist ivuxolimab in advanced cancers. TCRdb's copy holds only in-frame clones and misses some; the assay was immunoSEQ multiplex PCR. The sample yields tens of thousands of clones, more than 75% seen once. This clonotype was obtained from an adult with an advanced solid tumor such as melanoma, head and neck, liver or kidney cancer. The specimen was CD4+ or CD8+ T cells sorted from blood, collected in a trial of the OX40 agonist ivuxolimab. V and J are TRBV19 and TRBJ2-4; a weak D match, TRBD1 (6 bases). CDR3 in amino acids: CATRRQAQNIQYF. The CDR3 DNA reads TGTGCCACCAGACGACAGGCGCAAAACATTCAGTACTTC.